This T cell receptor (beta chain) appears in the sequencing data of a study of T cell changes during pregnancy in multiple sclerosis. Turning to this clone: The sample contains more than one DNA sequence encoding this CDR3.

Trimming at V came to 4 bases and at J to 2 bases, leaving 7 bases not matched to a gene. The CDR3 covers 15 residues. Germline V gene lookup returns CDR1 SGDLS and CDR2 YYNGEE. The repertoire was sequenced with immunoSEQ multiplex PCR; TCRdb's copy has only in-frame clones and lacks some. The sample records about 38,000 clones, 80% to 95% being singletons. The chain links TRBV9 to TRBJ2-7; TRBD2 aligns across 9 bases. This sequence was found in a female donor in good health, enrolled as a control in a pregnancy study. The sample here was CD4+ T cells from peripheral blood mononuclear cells, taken after pregnancy. CDR3 DNA: TGTGCCAGCAGCCCAGGACTAGCGCTACCCTACGAGCAGTACTTC. It codes for CASSPGLALPYEQYF. The full variable domain, rest sourced from reference TRBV9 and TRBJ2-7, is DSGVTQTPKHLITATGQRVTLRCSPRSGDLSVYWYQQSLDQGLQFLIQYYNGEERAKGNILERFSAQQFPDLHSELNLSSLELGDSALYFCASSPGLALPYEQYFGPGTRLTVT.